These 19 T cell receptor beta chains share one sample of origin, sequenced in a study of shared clonotypes between healthy human individuals. TCRdb's copy holds only in-frame clones and misses some; the assay was immunoSEQ multiplex PCR. Altogether some 500,000 clones are present, 70% to 80% being singletons, with the ten largest covering about 12%. The sequenced material came from PBMCs. Receptors originate from a woman in her forties in good health. Some clones in this sample may be carry-over from other donors' samples.

The chain is built from TRBV7-2 and TRBJ2-7; 8 nucleotides agree with TRBD2. The CDR3 is 13 amino acids. CDR1 is SGHTA, CDR2 FQGNSA, per germline. J lost 5 bases, V lost 5 bases, and 5 bases had no gene match. This CDR3 is CASSLGRAHEQYF. The CDR3 DNA is TGTGCCAGCAGCCTCGGGAGGGCACACGAGCAGTACTTC.

V and J are TRBV7-2 and TRBJ2-3; 9 positions match TRBD2. V was clipped by 5 bases and J by 6 bases; unmatched bases: 6. Germline V CDR1 and CDR2: SGHTA, FQGNSA. This CDR3 region has 14 residues. This CDR3 is CASSVGLASDTQYF. The CDR3 DNA reads TGTGCCAGCAGCGTGGGACTAGCCAGTGATACGCAGTATTTT.

The CDR3 nucleotides are TGTGCCAGCTCACAGGGAGAGAACTATGGCTACACCTTC. This encodes CASSQGENYGYTF. V gene TRBV18 combines with J gene TRBJ1-2; D unclear. CDR1 and CDR2 (germline): KGHSH, LQKENI. V lost 4 bases to trimming and J lost 2 bases, with 8 bases between them. This CDR3 comprises 13 residues.

V and J are TRBV5-8 and TRBJ2-5, with TRBD1 matching 8 bases. CDR1 and CDR2 from the germline V gene are SGHTS and YDEGEE. The CDR3 covers 13 residues. Trimming removed 3 bases from V and 5 bases from J; junction bases left unmatched: 3. The CDR3 DNA reads as TGTGCCAGCAGCTCAGGGGGCCGGGAGACCCAGTACTTC. It codes for CASSSGGRETQYF.

A word on this clone: A read error may account for a junction end that differs from germline. This chain links TRBV2 with TRBJ1-1; D remains ambiguous. Germline V CDR1 and CDR2: SNHLY, FYNNEI. The CDR3 is made up of 11 amino acids. CDR3 residues: CATSLLKGRLF. As DNA, the CDR3 is TGTGCCACAAGCCTCTTAAAAGGGCGGCTTTTT.

This clone was seen only a few times. A far larger clone is a single base away, which makes a read error likely. The rearrangement joins TRBV29-1 to TRBJ2-4, with D possibly being TRBD2 (5 bases). The V end lost 7 bases, the J end lost 3 bases, and 10 bases lay between the germline ends. This CDR3 has 12 residues. The germline gives CDR1 SQVTM, CDR2 ANQGSEA. CDR3 sequence reads: CSGESGKNIQYF. The CDR3 DNA reads TGCAGCGGGGAGAGTGGCAAAAACATTCAGTACTTC.

The gene calls are TRBV19 and TRBJ2-3; 7 bases align to TRBD1. CDR1 is LNHDA and CDR2 is SQIVND in the germline V gene (reference sequence). With 4 bases clipped from V and 4 bases from J, the junction kept 8 bases outside the gene matches. The CDR3 extends over 15 amino acids. The CDR3 sequence: CASSTDRDVSDTQYF. CDR3 bases: TGTGCCAGTAGTACTGACAGGGATGTTTCAGATACGCAGTATTTT.

This chain joins TRBV6-1 and TRBJ2-7, with a tentative D call TRBD2 (5 bases). V lost 5 bases and J 6 bases, leaving 17 bases between the germline ends. Per the germline V gene, CDR1 is MNHNS and CDR2 is SASEGT. This CDR3 is built from 14 residues. Here the CDR3 reads CASSRRGERVEQYF. The CDR3 DNA reads TGTGCCAGCAGTCGCCGGGGTGAGAGAGTCGAGCAGTACTTC.

The chain links TRBV2 to TRBJ2-7; 10 nucleotides align to TRBD2. This CDR3 contains 15 residues. Germline V gene sequence: CDR1 SNHLY, CDR2 FYNNEI. Unmatched junction bases numbered 5, after V lost 4 bases and J lost 2 bases. The CDR3 protein is CASSGGLANPYEQYF. In nucleotides, the CDR3 is TGTGCCAGCAGTGGGGGACTAGCGAATCCCTACGAGCAGTACTTC.

V and J are TRBV18 and TRBJ1-1, with D perhaps TRBD1 (5 bases). Germline V gives CDR1 KGHSH, CDR2 LQKENI. The CDR3 sequence is 15 residues long. V lost 3 bases and J lost 0, with 11 bases in between. CDR3 coding DNA: TGTGCCAGCTCACCTCGGACGGGGGTGAACACTGAAGCTTTCTTT. Protein sequence: CASSPRTGVNTEAFF.

The rearrangement links TRBV5-6 to TRBJ2-7; 10 bases match TRBD2. Germline CDR1 SGHDT, CDR2 YYEEEE. The CDR3 sequence is 15 residues long. J lost 5 bases, V lost 1 base, and 6 bases had no gene match. The CDR3 bases are TGTGCCAGCAGCTTGCTAGCGGGGGCTCGAGACGAGCAGTACTTC. It is translated as CASSLLAGARDEQYF.

The CDR3 DNA sequence: TGTGCCAGCAGCTTGGGGACAGGGGCTAATGAGCAGTTCTTC. This sequence encodes CASSLGTGANEQFF. The chain carries TRBV5-6 and TRBJ2-1; TRBD1 matches at 9 bases. After removal of 0 bases from V and 7 bases from J, the junction contained 2 bases not matched to a gene. Germline CDR1 reads SGHDT; CDR2 reads YYEEEE. The length of the CDR3 is 14 residues.

With regard to this clone: Since a far larger clone is one base different, this is likely a read error. Other DNA sequences of this sample code for an identical CDR3. The J gene is TRBJ1-3, the V gene TRBV30; TRBD1 matches 10 bases. Germline CDR1 and CDR2: GTSNPN and SVGIG (reference sequence). The V and J ends lost 4 bases and 4 bases, in that order; junction bases with no gene match: 13. The CDR3 consists of 17 residues. CDR3 sequence: CAWKGQGDYRHGNTIYF. Here the CDR3 DNA reads TGTGCCTGGAAAGGACAGGGGGACTATCGACACGGAAACACCATATATTTT.

This clone has a count of ten or more. The gene calls are TRBV5-6 and TRBJ2-5; D is unclear. Germline values: CDR1 SGHDT, CDR2 YYEEEE. CDR3 length: 13 amino acids. The V and J ends lost 1 base and 0 bases respectively, with 4 bases between them. The CDR3 here is CASSLYNQETQYF. Here the CDR3 DNA reads TGTGCCAGCAGCTTGTACAACCAAGAGACCCAGTACTTC. Full variable domain (missing parts from reference TRBV5-6 and TRBJ2-5): DAGVTQSPTHLIKTRGQQVTLRCSPKSGHDTVSWYQQALGQGPQFIFQYYEEEERQRGNFPDRFSGHQFPNYSSELNVNALLLGDSALYLCASSLYNQETQYFGPGTRLLVL.

The V call is TRBV28, the J call TRBJ2-3; 9 nucleotides match TRBD1. CDR3 size: 15 residues. The J segment lost 1 base and the V segment lost 8 bases, leaving 7 bases of the junction unmatched. Germline CDR1 and CDR2: MDHEN and SYDVKM. The CDR3 bases are TGTGCCAGCTGCGGACAGGGGTATCGCACAGATACGCAGTATTTT. This gives the protein CASCGQGYRTDTQYF.

Worth noting for this clone: One base separates it from a far larger clone, so it is likely a read error. The chain combines TRBV19 with TRBJ2-5; a possible D gene is TRBD2 (5 bases). The ends were cut back, 10 bases at V and 3 bases at J, with 12 bases in the middle. In germline, CDR1 is LNHDA, CDR2 SQIVND (reference sequence). This CDR3 has 12 residues. This chain's CDR3 is CANGRAEETQYF. The CDR3 DNA is TGTGCCAATGGGCGGGCAGAAGAGACCCAGTACTTC.

This clone was recorded many times. At the DNA level, this CDR3 is encoded by other sequences in the same sample as well. V is TRBV2 and J is TRBJ2-7, with D possibly being TRBD1 (6 bases). Trimming shortened V by 6 bases and J by 0 bases, and 9 bases separated the two germline ends. CDR3 length: 13 residues. Per the germline V gene, CDR1 is SNHLY and CDR2 is FYNNEI. CDR3 loop: CASRPDSSYEQYF. The CDR3 region has the DNA TGTGCCAGCAGACCGGACAGCTCCTACGAGCAGTACTTC.

The chain employs TRBV7-2 and TRBJ1-2; D call uncertain. The germline gives CDR1 SGHTA, CDR2 FQGNSA. The length of the CDR3 is 11 residues. V lost 11 bases, J lost 2 bases, and 9 bases lay in between. This CDR3 reads CAYEKNYGYTF. In DNA, the CDR3 is TGTGCCTACGAGAAGAACTATGGCTACACCTTC.

This chain links TRBV29-1 with TRBJ1-2, with D possibly being TRBD1 (6 bases). CDR1 is SQVTM and CDR2 is ANQGSEA in the germline V gene. This CDR3 comprises 15 residues. Deletions cut 0 bases from V and 8 bases from J, with 19 bases between. In DNA form, the CDR3 reads TGCAGCGTTGAAGAAAGGGGGGCGGCGGTTCGGGGCTACACCTTC. It yields the protein CSVEERGAAVRGYTF.